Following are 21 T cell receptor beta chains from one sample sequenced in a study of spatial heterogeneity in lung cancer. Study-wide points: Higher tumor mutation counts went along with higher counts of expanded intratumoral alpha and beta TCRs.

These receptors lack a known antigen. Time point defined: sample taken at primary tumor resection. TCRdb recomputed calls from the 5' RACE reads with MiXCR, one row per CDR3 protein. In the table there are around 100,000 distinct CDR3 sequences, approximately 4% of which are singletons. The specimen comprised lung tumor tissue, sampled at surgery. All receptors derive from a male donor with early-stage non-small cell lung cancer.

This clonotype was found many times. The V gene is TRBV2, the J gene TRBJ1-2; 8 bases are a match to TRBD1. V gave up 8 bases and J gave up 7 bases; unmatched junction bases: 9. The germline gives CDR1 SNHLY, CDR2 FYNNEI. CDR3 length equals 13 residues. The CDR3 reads CASQGQGVGGYTF. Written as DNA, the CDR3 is TGTGCCAGCCAAGGACAGGGTGTAGGTGGCTACACCTTC.

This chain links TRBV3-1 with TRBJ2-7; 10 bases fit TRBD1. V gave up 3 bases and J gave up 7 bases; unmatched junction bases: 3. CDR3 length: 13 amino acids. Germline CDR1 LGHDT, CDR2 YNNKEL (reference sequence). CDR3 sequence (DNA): TGTGCCAGCAGCCAGTGGACAGGGGGAGAGCAGTACTTC. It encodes CASSQWTGGEQYF.

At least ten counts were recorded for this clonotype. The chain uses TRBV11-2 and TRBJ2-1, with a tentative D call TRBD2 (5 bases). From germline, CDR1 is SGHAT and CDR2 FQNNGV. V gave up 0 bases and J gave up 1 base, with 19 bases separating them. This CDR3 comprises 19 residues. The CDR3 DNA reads TGTGCCAGCAGCTTAGATAGAGAACCGAGGGAGCCTTCCTACAATGAGCAGTTCTTC. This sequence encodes CASSLDREPREPSYNEQFF.

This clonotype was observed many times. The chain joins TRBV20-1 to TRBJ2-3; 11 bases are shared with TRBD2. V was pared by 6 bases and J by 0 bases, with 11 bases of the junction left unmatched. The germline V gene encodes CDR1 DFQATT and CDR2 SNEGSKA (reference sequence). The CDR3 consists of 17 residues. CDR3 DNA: TGCAGTGCAGGGGTGACTAGCGGGAACGCTAGCACAGATACGCAGTATTTT. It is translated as CSAGVTSGNASTDTQYF.

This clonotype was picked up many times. The chain's CDR3 is CSAGGDQETQYF. The CDR3 region has the DNA TGCAGTGCAGGCGGGGACCAAGAGACCCAGTACTTC. V usage is TRBV20-1 and J usage is TRBJ2-5; D perhaps matches TRBD2 (6 bases). Germline assignment: CDR1 DFQATT and CDR2 SNEGSKA (reference sequence). This CDR3 has 12 residues. Trimming took 6 bases from V and 0 from J, leaving 8 bases between them.

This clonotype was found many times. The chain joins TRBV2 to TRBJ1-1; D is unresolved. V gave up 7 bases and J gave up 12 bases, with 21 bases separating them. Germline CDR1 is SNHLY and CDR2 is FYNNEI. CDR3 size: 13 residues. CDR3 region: CASKETTSARSFF. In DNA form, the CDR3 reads TGTGCCAGCAAGGAGACCACATCGGCACGGTCTTTCTTT.

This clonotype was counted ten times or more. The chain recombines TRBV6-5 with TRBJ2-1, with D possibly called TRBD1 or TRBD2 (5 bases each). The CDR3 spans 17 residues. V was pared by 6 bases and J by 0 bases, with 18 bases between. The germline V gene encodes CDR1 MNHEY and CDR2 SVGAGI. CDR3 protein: CASRIGTLQSSYNEQFF. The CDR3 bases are TGTGCCAGCAGGATCGGGACGCTGCAAAGCTCCTACAATGAGCAGTTCTTC.

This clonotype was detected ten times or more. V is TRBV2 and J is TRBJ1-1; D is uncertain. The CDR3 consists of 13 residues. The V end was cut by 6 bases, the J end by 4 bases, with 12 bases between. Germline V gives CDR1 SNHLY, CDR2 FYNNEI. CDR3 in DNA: TGTGCCAGCAGCCGGGCCAGCGGCACTGAAGCTTTCTTT. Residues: CASSRASGTEAFF.

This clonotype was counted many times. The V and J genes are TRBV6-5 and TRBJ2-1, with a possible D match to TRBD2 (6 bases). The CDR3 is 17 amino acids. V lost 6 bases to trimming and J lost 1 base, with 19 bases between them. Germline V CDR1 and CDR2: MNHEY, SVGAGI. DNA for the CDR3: TGTGCCAGCAGCACACAGTGGGGCGGGATGTCCTACAATGAGCAGTTCTTC. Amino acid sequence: CASSTQWGGMSYNEQFF.

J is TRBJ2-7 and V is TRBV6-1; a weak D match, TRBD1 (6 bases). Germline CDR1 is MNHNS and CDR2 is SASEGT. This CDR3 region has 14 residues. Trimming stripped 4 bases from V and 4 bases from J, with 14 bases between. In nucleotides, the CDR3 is TGTGCCAGCAGTGTTGAGGCAGGGACATACGAGCAGTACGTC. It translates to CASSVEAGTYEQYV.

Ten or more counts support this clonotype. The CDR3 nucleotides read TGTGCCAGCAGTCCCCTCAGCGGCACAGATACGCAGTATTTT. Translation gives CASSPLSGTDTQYF. The J gene is TRBJ2-3, the V gene TRBV2, with D unclear. The CDR3 has 14 residues. V was cut by 5 bases and J by 1 base, with 10 bases left in between. CDR1 and CDR2 from the germline V gene are SNHLY and FYNNEI.

The CDR3 sequence: CATSRDGRDYNEQFF. CDR3 bases: TGTGCCACCAGCAGAGATGGGCGGGACTACAATGAGCAGTTCTTC. This chain joins TRBV15 and TRBJ2-1, with D tentatively TRBD2 (6 bases). This CDR3 has 15 amino acids. Germline V gene lookup returns CDR1 LNHNV and CDR2 YYDKDF (reference sequence). V dropped 0 bases and J dropped 3 bases, with 9 bases sitting between them.

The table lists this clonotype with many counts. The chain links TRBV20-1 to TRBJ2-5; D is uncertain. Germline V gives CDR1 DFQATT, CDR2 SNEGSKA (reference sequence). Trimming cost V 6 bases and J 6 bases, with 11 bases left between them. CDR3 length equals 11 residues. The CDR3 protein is CSARHLQTQYF. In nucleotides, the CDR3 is TGCAGTGCGAGACACCTCCAGACCCAGTACTTC.

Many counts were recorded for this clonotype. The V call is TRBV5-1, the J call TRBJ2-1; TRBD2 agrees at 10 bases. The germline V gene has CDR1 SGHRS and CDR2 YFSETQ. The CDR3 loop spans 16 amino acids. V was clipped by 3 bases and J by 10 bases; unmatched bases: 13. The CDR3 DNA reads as TGCGCCAGCAGCTCCTCTGTGGGTAGCGGGAGGAACGAGCAGTTCTTC. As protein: CASSSSVGSGRNEQFF.

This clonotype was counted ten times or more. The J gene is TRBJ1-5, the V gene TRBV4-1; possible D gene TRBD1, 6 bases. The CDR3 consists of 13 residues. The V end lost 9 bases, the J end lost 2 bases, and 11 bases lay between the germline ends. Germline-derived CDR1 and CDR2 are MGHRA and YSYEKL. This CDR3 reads CASGGQGNQPQHF. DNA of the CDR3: TGCGCCAGTGGGGGGCAGGGCAATCAGCCCCAGCATTTT.

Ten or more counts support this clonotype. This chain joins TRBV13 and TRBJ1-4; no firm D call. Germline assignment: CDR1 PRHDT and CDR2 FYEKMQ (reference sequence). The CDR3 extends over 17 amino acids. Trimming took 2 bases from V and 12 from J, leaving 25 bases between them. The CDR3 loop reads CASSLRRKGRGLDELFF. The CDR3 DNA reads TGTGCCAGCAGCTTACGGCGCAAAGGTCGAGGCTTGGATGAACTGTTTTTT.

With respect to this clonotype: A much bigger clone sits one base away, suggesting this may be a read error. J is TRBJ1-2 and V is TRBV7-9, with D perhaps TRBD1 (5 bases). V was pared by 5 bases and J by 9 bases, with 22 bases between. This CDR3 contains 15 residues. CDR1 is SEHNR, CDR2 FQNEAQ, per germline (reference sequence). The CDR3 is CASSRVGTTILRYTF. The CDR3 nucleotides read TGTGCCAGCAGCCGCGTCGGGACCACAATCCTTCGCTACACCTTC.

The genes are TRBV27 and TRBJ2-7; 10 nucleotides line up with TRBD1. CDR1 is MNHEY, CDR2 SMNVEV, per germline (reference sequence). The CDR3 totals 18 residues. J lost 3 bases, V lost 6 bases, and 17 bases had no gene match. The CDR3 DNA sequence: TGTGCCAGCAGGCCGACAGGGGGCTTCTGGAATGACGGCTACGAGCAGTACTTC. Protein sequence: CASRPTGGFWNDGYEQYF.

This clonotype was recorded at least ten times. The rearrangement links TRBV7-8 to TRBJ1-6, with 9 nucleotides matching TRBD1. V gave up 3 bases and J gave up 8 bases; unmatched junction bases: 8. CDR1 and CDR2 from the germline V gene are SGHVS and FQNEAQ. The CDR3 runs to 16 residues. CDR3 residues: CASSLTEDRGYSPLHF. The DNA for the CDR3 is TGTGCCAGCAGCTTGACGGAGGACAGGGGTTATTCACCCCTCCACTTT.

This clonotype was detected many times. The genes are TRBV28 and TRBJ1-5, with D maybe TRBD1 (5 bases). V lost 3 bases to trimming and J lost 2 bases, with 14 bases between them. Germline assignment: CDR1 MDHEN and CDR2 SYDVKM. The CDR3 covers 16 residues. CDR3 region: CASSLRRSQGNQPQHF. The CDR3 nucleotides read TGTGCCAGCAGTTTGAGGCGGTCACAGGGCAATCAGCCCCAGCATTTT.

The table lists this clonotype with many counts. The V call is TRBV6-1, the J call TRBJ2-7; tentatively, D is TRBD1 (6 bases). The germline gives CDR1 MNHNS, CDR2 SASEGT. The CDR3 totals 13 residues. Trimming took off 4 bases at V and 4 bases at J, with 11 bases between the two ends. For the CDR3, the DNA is TGTGCCAGCAGTGTCACAGGGTGGTACGAGCAGTACTTC. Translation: CASSVTGWYEQYF.